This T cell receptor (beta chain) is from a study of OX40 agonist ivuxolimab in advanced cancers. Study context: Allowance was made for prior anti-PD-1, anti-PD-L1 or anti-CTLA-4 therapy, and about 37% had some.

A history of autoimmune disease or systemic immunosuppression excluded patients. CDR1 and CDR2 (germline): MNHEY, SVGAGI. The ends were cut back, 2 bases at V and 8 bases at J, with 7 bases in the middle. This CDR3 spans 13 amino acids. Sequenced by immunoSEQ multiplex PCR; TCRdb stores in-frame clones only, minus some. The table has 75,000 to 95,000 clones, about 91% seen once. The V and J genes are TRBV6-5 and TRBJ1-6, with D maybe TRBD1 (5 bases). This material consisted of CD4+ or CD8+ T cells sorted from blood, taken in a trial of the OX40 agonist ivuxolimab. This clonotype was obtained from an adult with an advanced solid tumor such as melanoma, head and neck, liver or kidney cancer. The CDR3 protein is CASSYGADSPLHF. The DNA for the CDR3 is TGTGCCAGCAGTTACGGGGCCGATTCACCCCTCCACTTT.